Presented here are 28 T cell receptor beta chains from one specimen sequenced in a study of breast tumors, draining lymph nodes, adjacent tissues. TCRdb passed the multiplex PCR reads through MiXCR, listing each CDR3 protein once. The table has around 130,000 distinct CDR3 sequences, 30% to 35% seen once. Breast cancer patients provided tissue from their axillary draining lymph nodes. The sample taken for sequencing was axillary lymph node tissue. Receptors were obtained from a female donor with breast cancer. Some clones in this sample may be carry-over from other donors' samples.

This clonotype was seen repeatedly, ten times or more. This CDR3 reads CASSSQVVGAAEQFF. Written as DNA, the CDR3 is TGTGCCAGCAGCTCTCAGGTTGTTGGGGCCGCTGAGCAGTTCTTC. This sequence joins TRBV11-2 and TRBJ2-1; D might be TRBD1 (5 bases). The CDR3 is 15 residues long. Germline lookup yields CDR1 SGHAT and CDR2 FQNNGV. Trimming removed 4 bases from V and 9 bases from J, with 19 bases in between.

The chain links TRBV29-1 to TRBJ1-6, with 9 bases lining up with TRBD1. CDR1 is SQVTM, CDR2 ANQGSEA, per germline. The junction had 10 bases not matched to a gene; V was cut back by 6 bases and J by 10 bases. The CDR3 totals 14 residues. CDR3 nucleotide sequence: TGCAGCGTGGACCCGGGACAGGGTGTGTCACCCCTCCACTTT. It is translated as CSVDPGQGVSPLHF.

In this sample, this clonotype turned up many times. The chain employs TRBV7-8 and TRBJ1-1; D is ambiguous. The CDR3 is 13 residues long. Germline loops: CDR1 SGHVS, CDR2 FQNEAQ. The V end lost 3 bases, the J end lost 7 bases, and 12 bases lay between the germline ends. The CDR3 bases are TGTGCCAGCAGCTTTGGAAGGGTGGGTGAAGCTTTCTTT. Encoded protein: CASSFGRVGEAFF.

Details on this clonotype: This may be a read error, as it is one base from a much larger clone. The CDR3 protein is CASSLIGTTIYF. As DNA, the CDR3 is TGTGCCAGCAGCTTGATTGGAACCACCATATATTTT. The rearrangement uses TRBV5-4 and TRBJ1-3; unclear D gene. CDR1 and CDR2 (germline): SGHNT, YYREEE (reference sequence). This CDR3 has 12 amino acids.

V usage is TRBV2 and J usage is TRBJ1-6; D unresolved. Germline lookup yields CDR1 SNHLY and CDR2 FYNNEI. Trimming pared 1 base from V and 7 bases from J, leaving 14 bases between. The CDR3 is 16 residues long. The CDR3 spells CASSEGAPGNNSPLHF. CDR3 nucleotide sequence: TGTGCCAGCAGTGAAGGCGCGCCGGGGAACAATTCACCCCTCCACTTT.

This clonotype was picked up many times. The chain employs TRBV11-2 and TRBJ1-6; D possibly corresponds to TRBD1 (6 bases). Germline CDR1 SGHAT, CDR2 FQNNGV. The germline V and J ends were trimmed by 5 bases and 5 bases, with 16 bases remaining between them. This CDR3 contains 16 residues. CDR3: CASSPRQVWDNSPLHF. The CDR3 DNA reads as TGTGCCAGCAGCCCCCGACAGGTTTGGGATAATTCACCCCTCCACTTT. The entire variable domain, with the rest obtained from reference TRBV11-2 and TRBJ1-6, is as follows: EAGVAQSPRYKIIEKRQSVAFWCNPISGHATLYWYQQILGQGPKLLIQFQNNGVVDDSQLPKDRFSAERLKGVDSTLKIQPAKLEDSAVYLCASSPRQVWDNSPLHFGNGTRLTVT.

As regards this clonotype: Just one base apart from a much larger clone, this may be a read error. V is TRBV20-1 and J is TRBJ1-5, with D possibly TRBD1 on 5 matching bases. The germline CDR1 and CDR2 sequences are DFQATT and SNEGSKA (reference sequence). The CDR3 consists of 15 residues. The V and J ends lost 6 bases and 6 bases respectively, with 21 bases between them. The CDR3 region has the DNA TGCAGTGCAACGAGCGAATACAGGCGCACTCAGCCCCAGCATTTT. This codes for CSATSEYRRTQPQHF.

This sequence joins TRBV6-1 and TRBJ1-4; D call uncertain. CDR1 and CDR2 from the germline V gene are MNHNS and SASEGT. V lost 6 bases and J lost 3, with 23 bases in between. The CDR3 spans 18 residues. The CDR3 reads CASRLWGIETSANEKLFF. CDR3 DNA: TGTGCCAGCAGGTTATGGGGAATAGAGACCTCGGCTAATGAAAAACTGTTTTTT.

In this sample, this clonotype turned up many times. The chain carries TRBV11-2 and TRBJ1-4, with D possibly being TRBD1 (5 bases). CDR3 length: 15 residues. Germline V lookup: CDR1 SGHAT, CDR2 FQNNGV. The V end was cut by 5 bases, the J end by 11 bases, with 21 bases between. The CDR3 nucleotides read TGTGCCAGCAGCCCTTCAGGGAACTCATTGTATAAACTGTTTTTT. Its translation is CASSPSGNSLYKLFF.

This clonotype was counted ten times or more. The gene calls are TRBV18 and TRBJ2-3; 10 bases fit TRBD1. Trimming at V came to 1 base and at J to 3 bases, leaving 1 base not matched to a gene. This CDR3 has 15 residues. Germline loops: CDR1 KGHSH, CDR2 LQKENI. Written as DNA, the CDR3 is TGTGCCAGCTCACCACGACAGGGGGCAACAGATACGCAGTATTTT. It is translated as CASSPRQGATDTQYF.

This clonotype has just a few counts. The genes are TRBV6-1 and TRBJ1-5; D is uncertain. CDR3 length: 14 residues. The germline V and J ends were trimmed by 5 bases and 4 bases, with 12 bases remaining between them. Per germline, CDR1 MNHNS and CDR2 SASEGT. The CDR3 sequence is CASSHAGINQPQHF. CDR3 nucleotides: TGTGCCAGCAGTCACGCGGGGATAAATCAGCCCCAGCATTTT.

The sample holds many counts of this clonotype. CDR3 region: CASRRAGVLSYEQYV. In DNA form, the CDR3 reads TGTGCCAGCAGACGAGCGGGGGTGCTCTCCTACGAGCAGTACGTC. The chain has TRBV6-2 or TRBV6-3 and TRBJ2-7, with 8 bases matching TRBD2. The CDR3 covers 15 residues. Germline CDR1 reads MNHEY; CDR2 reads SVGEGT. The trim removed 6 bases at V and 0 bases at J, leaving 7 bases unmatched.

About this clonotype: One junction end does not reproduce the germline sequence, and a read error may be involved. The chain couples TRBV29-1 to TRBJ1-1; D is perhaps TRBD1 (6 bases). The V gene's germline CDR1 is SQVTM and CDR2 ANQGSEA. The CDR3 has 13 amino acids. The CDR3 nucleotides are TGCAGCGTTGGAACGCACGGGGACACTGAAGCTCTCTTT. This codes for CSVGTHGDTEALF.

The table lists this clonotype with many counts. V usage is TRBV7-2 and J usage is TRBJ2-7; 12 bases are a match to TRBD2. Germline assignment: CDR1 SGHTA and CDR2 FQGNSA. The ends lost 5 bases at V and 4 bases at J; junction bases unmatched: 6. CDR3 length: 15 residues. CDR3 DNA: TGTGCCAGCAGCCCTACTAGCGGGGGGACTTACGAGCAGTACGTC. Its protein is CASSPTSGGTYEQYV.

As to this clonotype: A read error may produce the germline difference seen at one junction end. J is TRBJ1-6 and V is TRBV2; D is possibly TRBD1 (5 bases). Germline V gene data show CDR1 as SNHLY and CDR2 as FYNNEI. The CDR3 totals 16 residues. In DNA, the CDR3 is TGTGCCATCCTCGGACGGGGGGTGTCCTATAATTCGCCCCTCCACTTT. Translating it yields CAILGRGVSYNSPLHF.

This clonotype appeared a single time. This clone may be a read error of a much larger clone one base away. The chain combines TRBV6-6 with TRBJ1-2, with TRBD1 matching 7 bases. J was trimmed by 4 bases and V by 5 bases; bases with no gene match: 7. From germline, CDR1 is MNHNY and CDR2 SVGAGI (reference sequence). The CDR3 length is 14 residues. CDR3 bases: TGTGCCAGCAGTCCCTCACAGGGGATCTATGGCTACACCTTC. It yields the protein CASSPSQGIYGYTF.

This clonotype has at least ten counts. The rearrangement links TRBV7-3 to TRBJ1-3; D gene unclear. Trimming removed 5 bases at V and 1 base at J, with 12 bases between. CDR1 SGHTA and CDR2 FQGTGA come from the germline V gene. The CDR3 length is 15 residues. The CDR3 sequence is CASSPARASGNTIYF. CDR3 sequence (DNA): TGTGCCAGCAGCCCCGCTCGGGCTTCTGGAAACACCATATATTTT.

The sample holds a few counts of this clonotype. A single base separates this from a much larger clone, so it may be a read error. The genes are TRBV7-7 and TRBJ2-1; tentative D call: TRBD2 (5 bases). The CDR3 has 13 residues. Germline CDR1 and CDR2: SSHAT and FNYEAQ (reference sequence). As DNA, the CDR3 is TGTGCTAGCAGCCGGGGAATATACAATGAGCGGTTCTTC. The encoded protein is CASSRGIYNERFF. Combining the CDR3 with reference TRBV7-7 and TRBJ2-1 gives the whole variable domain GAGVSQSPRYKVTKRGQDVTLRCDPISSHATLYWYQQALGQGPEFLTYFNYEAQPDKSGLPSDRFSAERPEGSISTLTIQRTEQRDSAMYRCASSRGIYNERFFGPGTRLTVL.

Ten or more counts support this clonotype. This chain links TRBV20-1 with TRBJ1-5; D call uncertain. The CDR3 has 12 residues. Per the germline V gene, CDR1 is DFQATT and CDR2 is SNEGSKA (reference sequence). Deletions cut 6 bases from V and 0 bases from J, with 6 bases between. Written as DNA, the CDR3 is TGCAGTGCACAGTATAGCAATCAGCCCCAGCATTTT. It codes for CSAQYSNQPQHF.

This clonotype was recorded many times. The chain employs TRBV4-1 and TRBJ1-6; 10 bases align to TRBD1. This CDR3 region has 16 residues. Germline trimming cut 1 base from V and 9 bases from J; bases unmatched to any gene: 6. Germline V gene sequence: CDR1 MGHRA, CDR2 YSYEKL. The chain's CDR3 is CASSQAGTGAFSPLHF. CDR3 nucleotide sequence: TGCGCCAGCAGCCAAGCCGGGACAGGGGCTTTTTCACCCCTCCACTTT.

The sample holds a few counts of this clonotype. Since a much larger clone is just one base distant, this may be a read error. The rearrangement joins TRBV11-2 to TRBJ2-2; D not certain. The CDR3 loop spans 14 amino acids. Trimming shortened V by 8 bases and J by 6 bases, and 16 bases separated the two germline ends. Germline V CDR1 and CDR2: SGHAT, FQNNGV. In DNA form, the CDR3 reads TGTGCCAGCGGCTCCCGAGGAGTCCCCGGGGAGCTGTTTTTT. Amino acid sequence: CASGSRGVPGELFF.

Concerning this clonotype: One junction end disagrees with the germline gene, perhaps due to a read error. DNA of the CDR3: TGTGCTAGTGGTACTAGCTCGCGCACAGATACGCAGTGTTTT. Translating gives CASGTSSRTDTQCF. The chain couples TRBV12-5 to TRBJ2-3, with D maybe TRBD2 (6 bases). In germline, CDR1 is LGHNT, CDR2 FRNRAP. This CDR3 has 14 amino acids.

This clonotype was seen just once. The chain employs TRBV6-6 and TRBJ2-3, with a tentative D call TRBD2 (6 bases). V lost 6 bases and J 11 bases, leaving 24 bases between the germline ends. This CDR3 has 15 residues. In germline, CDR1 is MNHNY, CDR2 SVGAGI (reference sequence). CDR3 amino acids: CASSPKGLRYNEQYF. DNA of the CDR3: TGTGCCAGCAGCCCCAAGGGACTGCGCTACAATGAGCAGTATTTT.

At least ten counts were recorded for this clonotype. CDR3 sequence: CASSHSLGTSGLRTQYF. Written as DNA, the CDR3 is TGTGCCAGCAGCCATTCCCTCGGGACTAGCGGGCTCCGGACCCAGTACTTC. J is TRBJ2-5 and V is TRBV3-1, with 12 bases fitting TRBD2. The V and J ends lost 3 bases and 7 bases, in that order; junction bases with no gene match: 12. The germline CDR1 and CDR2 sequences are LGHDT and YNNKEL (reference sequence). The CDR3 runs 17 residues.

There are many counts of this clonotype. V is TRBV5-4 and J is TRBJ2-7; D remains ambiguous. V was pared by 5 bases and J by 2 bases, with 14 bases between. This CDR3 is built from 14 residues. Germline values: CDR1 SGHNT, CDR2 YYREEE (reference sequence). In DNA form, the CDR3 reads TGTGCCAGCAGTACGGGCTTTCGAACCTACGAGCAGTACTTC. This sequence encodes CASSTGFRTYEQYF.

This clonotype has just one count. The V and J genes are TRBV5-8 and TRBJ2-7, with D perhaps TRBD2 (6 bases). V was pared by 5 bases and J by 4 bases, with 25 bases between. This CDR3 has 17 amino acids. Germline V gene sequence: CDR1 SGHTS, CDR2 YDEGEE. In DNA form, the CDR3 reads TGTGCCAGCAGTCCCATAACAGCGAGGGGCCGGGGGTACGAGCAGTACTTC. Residues: CASSPITARGRGYEQYF.

The rearrangement uses TRBV5-1 and TRBJ1-1; 7 bases line up with TRBD1. With 8 bases clipped from V and 1 base from J, the junction kept 5 bases outside the gene matches. Germline loops: CDR1 SGHRS, CDR2 YFSETQ. The CDR3 runs to 13 residues. The CDR3 protein is CASKGAENTEAFF. The CDR3 region has the DNA TGCGCCAGTAAGGGGGCAGAGAACACTGAAGCTTTCTTT.

This clonotype was observed many times. This chain links TRBV19 with TRBJ2-1; TRBD2 matches at 8 bases. Losses at the gene ends were 2 bases for V and 6 bases for J; bases not matched to a gene: 6. Germline values: CDR1 LNHDA, CDR2 SQIVND (reference sequence). This CDR3 is built from 15 residues. CDR3 bases: TGTGCCAGTAGTATACCGGGACTAGAGAGCAATGAGCAGTTCTTC. Amino acids: CASSIPGLESNEQFF.